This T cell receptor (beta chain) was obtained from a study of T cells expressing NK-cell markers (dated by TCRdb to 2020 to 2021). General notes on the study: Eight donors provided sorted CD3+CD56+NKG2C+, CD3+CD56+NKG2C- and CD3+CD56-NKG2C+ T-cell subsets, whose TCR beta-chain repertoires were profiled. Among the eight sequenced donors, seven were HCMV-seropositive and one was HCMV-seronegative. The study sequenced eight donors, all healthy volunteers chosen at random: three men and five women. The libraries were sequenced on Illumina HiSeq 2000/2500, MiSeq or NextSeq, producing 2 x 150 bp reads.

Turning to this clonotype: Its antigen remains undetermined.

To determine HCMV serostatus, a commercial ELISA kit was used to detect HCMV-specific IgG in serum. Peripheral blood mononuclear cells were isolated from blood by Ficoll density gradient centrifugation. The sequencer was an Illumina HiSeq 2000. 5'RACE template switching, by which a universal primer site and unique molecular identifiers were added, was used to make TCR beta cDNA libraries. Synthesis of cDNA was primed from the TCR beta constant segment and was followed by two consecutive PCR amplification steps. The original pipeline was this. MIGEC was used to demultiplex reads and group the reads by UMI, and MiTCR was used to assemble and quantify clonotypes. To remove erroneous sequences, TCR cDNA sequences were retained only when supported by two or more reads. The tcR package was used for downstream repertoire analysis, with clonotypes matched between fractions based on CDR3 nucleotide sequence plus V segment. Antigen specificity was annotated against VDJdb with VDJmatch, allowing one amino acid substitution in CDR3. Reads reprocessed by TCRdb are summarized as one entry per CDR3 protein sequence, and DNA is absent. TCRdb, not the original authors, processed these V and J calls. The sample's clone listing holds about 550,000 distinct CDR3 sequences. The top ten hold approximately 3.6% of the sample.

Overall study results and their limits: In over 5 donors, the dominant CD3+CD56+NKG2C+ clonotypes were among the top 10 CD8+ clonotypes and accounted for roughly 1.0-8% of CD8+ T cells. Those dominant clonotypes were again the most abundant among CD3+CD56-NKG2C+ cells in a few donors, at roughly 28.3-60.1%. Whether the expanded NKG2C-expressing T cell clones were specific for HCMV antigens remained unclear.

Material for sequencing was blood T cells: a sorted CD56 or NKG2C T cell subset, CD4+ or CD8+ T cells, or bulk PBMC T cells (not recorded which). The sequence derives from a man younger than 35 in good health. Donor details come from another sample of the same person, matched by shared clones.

The CDR3 sequence is CASSHRPRRIQETQYF. The chain is assembled from TRBV6-1 and TRBJ2-5. Sequences MNHNS (CDR1) and SASEGT (CDR2) are obtained from the germline V gene. The CDR3 measures 16 amino acids from cysteine to phenylalanine. No DNA accompanies this entry.